This TCR beta chain was sequenced during a study of blood T cell repertoires in COVID-19. Repertoires were generated with immunoSEQ multiplex PCR, while TCRdb's copy carries only in-frame clones and drops some. The sample has about 220,000 clones; about nine tenths are singletons. This clone has more than one count but fewer than ten. CDR1 and CDR2 from the germline V gene are SGHDT and YYEEEE. This CDR3 comprises 15 residues. Trimming removed 1 base at V and 1 base at J, with 11 bases between. The sequencing input was PBMCs or T cells enriched from blood (not recorded which). The receptor's source is a woman in her thirties or forties with acute COVID-19. J is TRBJ1-1 and V is TRBV5-6; D is ambiguous. DNA for the CDR3: TGTGCCAGCAGCTTGATCCAGAGCGGGAACACTGAAGCTTTCTTT. Protein product: CASSLIQSGNTEAFF. The entire variable domain, with the rest obtained from reference TRBV5-6 and TRBJ1-1, is as follows: DAGVTQSPTHLIKTRGQQVTLRCSPKSGHDTVSWYQQALGQGPQFIFQYYEEEERQRGNFPDRFSGHQFPNYSSELNVNALLLGDSALYLCASSLIQSGNTEAFFGQGTRLTVV.